This entry features one T cell receptor (beta chain) sequence. What it binds is not known. The sample originates from a study of cytomegalovirus exposure and HLA in healthy donors. Study-level findings and limits: Several of the most significant clusters were apparently associated with common viral pathogens in a later analysis.

Germline V gives CDR1 WNHNN, CDR2 SYGVQD (reference sequence). The length of the CDR3 is 14 residues. V lost 0 bases and J lost 8; bases outside the gene matches: 3. PCR amplification relied on 60 Vbeta primers (plus 13 Jbeta primers). The repertoire was sequenced with immunoSEQ multiplex PCR; TCRdb's copy has only in-frame clones and lacks some. The table has 230,000 or so clones, over 90% seen once; the top ten hold 1.5% to 2%. The chain carries TRBV10-1 and TRBJ1-1, with TRBD1 matching 10 bases. The receptor comes from a girl aged 2 to 9 in good health and CMV-seronegative. The sequencing input was PBMCs. DNA of the CDR3: TGCGCCAGCAGTGAGTCGGGGACAGGGGAGGAAGCTTTCTTT. Its protein product is CASSESGTGEEAFF.